This T cell receptor (beta chain) was captured in a study of brain T cells in children with intractable seizures. This CDR3 has 13 amino acids. Sequencing used immunoSEQ multiplex PCR; TCRdb keeps in-frame clones, though not all of them. The repertoire holds approximately 330,000 clones, with about 93% as singletons. The time point was: blood from clinic visit 5 months post-surgery; TSC patient then seizure free. This TCR came from a boy under two years old with tuberous sclerosis and intractable seizures. The input for sequencing was peripheral blood, taken about 5 months after surgery. The chain combines TRBV1 with TRBJ1-1. TRBV1 is marked as a pseudogene. The CDR3 coding sequence is TGCACCAGCAGCCAGAGTTCAAACACTGAAGCTTTCTTT. This translates into CTSSQSSNTEAFF.